This T cell receptor (beta chain) originates from a study of neurological immune-mediated disorders. This clonotype was observed at least ten times. Trimming stripped 1 base from V and 2 bases from J, with 20 bases between. The germline V gene has CDR1 DFQATT and CDR2 SNEGSKA (reference sequence). The CDR3 has 17 amino acids. MiXCR, applied by TCRdb to the 5' RACE reads, yields one record per CDR3 protein. The sample has fewer than 85,000 distinct CDR3 sequences; roughly 17% are singletons. Where libraries were unsorted, they were derived from 2 million PBMCs stored at -80 degrees C. Specimen: PBMCs. The chain carries TRBV20-1 and TRBJ1-2; unclear D gene. This TCR was recovered from a woman between 40 and 55 years old in good health. CDR3 bases: TGCAGTGCTAGAGGGGCCGGGCAAGGGATGAGAAACTATGGCTACACCTTC. Its protein product is CSARGAGQGMRNYGYTF.